These 32 T cell receptor beta chains came from one sample sequenced in a study of regulatory T cells in long-lasting Graves disease. Through Arm-PCR of CDR3 regions and iRepertoire HTBI primers, TCR beta libraries were built. MiXCR, run by TCRdb on the multiplex PCR reads, gives a single entry per CDR3 protein. The data contain approximately 400,000 distinct CDR3 sequences, about 23% of them singletons. Sample time point: persistent/refractory GD, antithyroid drugs over 5 years with positive TRAb. PBMC RNA served as the TCR library source. Sequenced material: peripheral blood mononuclear cells (PBMCs), taken when the disease was refractory, from a patient treated with antithyroid drugs. The receptors originated from a woman in her thirties or forties with Graves disease.

V usage is TRBV6-1 and J usage is TRBJ2-5; 10 nucleotides match TRBD2. TRBJ2-4 explains the end of the DNA better; the J call may be wrong. Germline V lookup: CDR1 MNHNS, CDR2 SASEGT. CDR3 length: 17 residues. CDR3 nucleotide sequence: TGTGCCAGCAGTGAAGCGCCAGCGGGAGGGCCGAGGAACATTCAGTACTTC. This translates into CASSEAPAGGPRNIQYF.

J is TRBJ2-6 and V is TRBV10-3; no firm D call. The CDR3 has 14 amino acids. Germline V gene lookup returns CDR1 ENHRY and CDR2 SYGVKD. Trimming took off 4 bases at V and 3 bases at J, with 7 bases between the two ends. The CDR3 here is CAISGFDGANVLTF. CDR3 DNA sequence: TGTGCCATCAGTGGTTTCGATGGGGCCAACGTCCTGACTTTC.

The V and J genes are TRBV5-1 and TRBJ1-1, with unresolved D. Germline values: CDR1 SGHRS, CDR2 YFSETQ. With 7 bases removed from V and 1 base from J, the gap between germline ends came to 11 bases. This CDR3 spans 13 amino acids. The CDR3 spells CASGPYPNTEAFF. The CDR3 DNA follows: TGCGCCAGCGGTCCTTATCCGAACACTGAAGCTTTCTTT.

On this clonotype itself: At one end the junction does not follow the germline gene, possibly because of a read error. The genes are TRBV14 and TRBJ2-7; D unresolved. Per the germline V gene, CDR1 is SGHDN and CDR2 is FVKESK. The CDR3 spans 13 residues. CDR3 sequence reads: CASSQAVGYEQYF. As DNA, the CDR3 is TGCGCCAGCAGCCAGGCAGTCGGCTACGAGCAGTACTTC.

The chain links TRBV29-1 to TRBJ2-2; D not certain. V was shortened by 4 bases and J by 2 bases, with 8 bases between the two germline ends. CDR1 is SQVTM and CDR2 is ANQGSEA in the germline V gene. This CDR3 has 13 amino acids. CDR3 sequence: CSVVKVNTGELFF. CDR3 sequence (DNA): TGCAGCGTTGTAAAAGTTAACACCGGGGAGCTGTTTTTT.

This clonotype was seen many times. The chain recombines TRBV27 with TRBJ2-7; 11 nucleotides align to TRBD2. The CDR3 covers 15 residues. J lost 5 bases, V lost 4 bases, and 7 bases had no gene match. In germline, CDR1 is MNHEY, CDR2 SMNVEV (reference sequence). CDR3 DNA: TGTGCCAGCAGTTGGGATAGCGGGAGGGCCGACGAGCAGTACTTC. Encoded protein: CASSWDSGRADEQYF.

The table lists this clonotype with a few counts. The rearrangement links TRBV6-1 to TRBJ1-4; no firm D call. The CDR3 contains 14 residues. Trimming stripped 8 bases from V and 1 base from J, with 11 bases between. CDR1 MNHNS and CDR2 SASEGT come from the germline V gene. The CDR3 sequence is CASAYDKTNEKLFF. CDR3 in DNA: TGTGCCAGCGCGTACGACAAAACTAATGAAAAACTGTTTTTT.

This clonotype has a handful of counts. The CDR3 loop reads CASTAGLLNGYTF. DNA of the CDR3: TGTGCCAGCACGGCAGGGCTCCTCAATGGCTACACCTTC. This chain joins TRBV12-3 or TRBV12-4 and TRBJ1-2; D possibly corresponds to TRBD1 (5 bases). CDR3 size: 13 residues. With 7 bases removed from V and 6 bases from J, the gap between germline ends came to 15 bases.

This chain links TRBV4-1 with TRBJ2-4; D remains ambiguous. The germline CDR1 and CDR2 sequences are MGHRA and YSYEKL. This CDR3 comprises 15 residues. Trimming removed 2 bases at V and 7 bases at J, with 15 bases between. CDR3 protein: CASSQTSMTMNIQYF. As DNA, the CDR3 is TGCGCCAGCAGCCAAACGTCGATGACAATGAACATTCAGTACTTC.

This clonotype was picked up a small number of times. This chain joins TRBV28 and TRBJ1-2; no reliable D call. The CDR3 contains 15 residues. The germline gives CDR1 MDHEN, CDR2 SYDVKM. V lost 5 bases and J 4 bases, leaving 17 bases between the germline ends. CDR3 sequence (DNA): TGTGCCAGCAGTCCCCCTGGTAGGCAACTCTATGGCTACACCTTC. Amino acids: CASSPPGRQLYGYTF.

This clonotype showed up many times. The gene calls are TRBV6-1 and TRBJ1-6, with a tentative D call TRBD1 (6 bases). The CDR3 spans 14 residues. Germline V gene sequence: CDR1 MNHNS, CDR2 SASEGT. V was cut by 6 bases and J by 10 bases, with 16 bases left in between. This CDR3 reads CASRLQGRESPLHF. The CDR3 nucleotides are TGTGCCAGCAGATTACAGGGTCGAGAATCACCCCTCCACTTT.

This clonotype came up many times. J is TRBJ1-1 and V is TRBV7-3; weak D call: TRBD1 (5 bases). V dropped 8 bases and J dropped 2 bases, with 12 bases sitting between them. This CDR3 spans 13 amino acids. Germline lookup yields CDR1 SGHTA and CDR2 FQGTGA. The DNA for the CDR3 is TGTGCCAGCGCGGGGCGCCCTAACACTGAAGCTTTCTTT. This encodes CASAGRPNTEAFF.

The chain couples TRBV5-4 to TRBJ1-1, with D perhaps TRBD1 (6 bases). The germline V gene encodes CDR1 SGHNT and CDR2 YYREEE (reference sequence). With 7 bases removed from V and 1 base from J, the gap between germline ends came to 11 bases. The CDR3 runs to 13 residues. CDR3 loop: CASRQVPNTEAFF. CDR3 DNA sequence: TGTGCCAGCCGACAGGTGCCGAACACTGAAGCTTTCTTT.

The table lists this clonotype with many counts. The chain links TRBV7-9 to TRBJ2-7; 8 nucleotides agree with TRBD1. Trimming cost V 3 bases and J 6 bases; bases outside gene matches: 4. This CDR3 has 13 amino acids. CDR1 and CDR2 (germline): SEHNR, FQNEAQ (reference sequence). In DNA form, the CDR3 reads TGTGCCAGCAGCTTCCCAGGGGGCGGCGAGCAGTACTTC. Amino acids: CASSFPGGGEQYF.

This clonotype was counted at least ten times. The chain has TRBV6-5 and TRBJ2-7; D is possibly TRBD2 (6 bases). The CDR3 contains 15 residues. CDR1 and CDR2 from the germline V gene are MNHEY and SVGAGI. V lost 0 bases and J 3 bases, leaving 12 bases between the germline ends. The CDR3 coding sequence is TGTGCCAGCAGTTACTCGCCAGGAGGGCTCTACGAGCAGTACTTC. Residues: CASSYSPGGLYEQYF.

Concerning this clonotype itself: One end of the junction is discordant with germline, which a read error may explain. V usage is TRBV7-9 and J usage is TRBJ2-1, with 10 bases identical to TRBD2. The CDR3 spans 15 residues. Germline loops: CDR1 SEHNR, CDR2 FQNEAQ (reference sequence). CDR3 DNA sequence: TGTGCCAGCAGCATAGCGGGAGGTTTATACAATGAGCAGTTCTTC. Its protein product is CASSIAGGLYNEQFF.

To note about this clonotype: At one of its ends the junction is not consistent with the germline gene, which may arise from a read error. This chain joins TRBV30 and TRBJ2-2, with D maybe TRBD2 (5 bases). The germline CDR1 and CDR2 sequences are GTSNPN and SVGIG (reference sequence). The CDR3 length is 10 residues. The CDR3 here is CAFRTGELLF. DNA for the CDR3: TGTGCCTTTCGGACCGGGGAGCTGCTTTTT.

This clonotype was counted only a few times. The rearrangement uses TRBV30 and TRBJ2-7; D might be TRBD2 (6 bases). The germline CDR1 and CDR2 sequences are GTSNPN and SVGIG (reference sequence). Trimming pared 2 bases from V and 4 bases from J, leaving 15 bases between. The CDR3 consists of 14 residues. CDR3: CAWSSSGGSYEQYF. In DNA, the CDR3 is TGTGCCTGGAGTTCATCCGGAGGGAGTTACGAGCAGTACTTC. The full variable domain, completed using reference TRBV30 and TRBJ2-7, is SQTIHQWPATLVQPVGSPLSLECTVEGTSNPNLYWYRQAAGRGLQLLFYSVGIGQISSEVPQNLSASRPQDRQFILSSKKLLLSDSGFYLCAWSSSGGSYEQYFGPGTRLTVT.

This clonotype has more than one count but fewer than ten. V is TRBV20-1 and J is TRBJ2-7, with a possible D match to TRBD2 (6 bases). Trimming took off 3 bases at V and 4 bases at J, with 10 bases between the two ends. The length of the CDR3 is 12 residues. The germline V gene encodes CDR1 DFQATT and CDR2 SNEGSKA (reference sequence). CDR3 nucleotide sequence: TGCAGTGCTAGCGATAGCGGTTACGAGCAGTACTTC. It encodes CSASDSGYEQYF.

This clonotype has just a few counts. V and J are TRBV28 and TRBJ2-5; the D is unclear. This CDR3 comprises 13 residues. The germline V gene encodes CDR1 MDHEN and CDR2 SYDVKM. V was pared by 5 bases and J by 5 bases, with 12 bases between. In DNA form, the CDR3 reads TGTGCCAGCAGTCTACACGGCAGGGAGACCCAGTACTTC. Protein product: CASSLHGRETQYF.

CDR3 sequence: CASSLFSVPGLRRGSYEQYF. CDR3 nucleotides: TGTGCCAGCAGTTTATTTTCGGTCCCCGGGCTAAGGAGGGGGTCCTACGAGCAGTACTTC. The J gene is TRBJ2-7, the V gene TRBV28; TRBD1 or TRBD2 may be the D gene (6 bases each). The CDR3 totals 20 residues. Trimming removed 1 base at V and 1 base at J, with 26 bases between. Germline CDR1 and CDR2: MDHEN and SYDVKM.

The V gene is TRBV24-1, the J gene TRBJ2-2, with a weak D call TRBD1 (7 bases). The germline V gene encodes CDR1 KGHDR and CDR2 SFDVKD. Trimming cost V 9 bases and J 4 bases, with 14 bases left between them. The CDR3 contains 14 residues. Here the CDR3 reads CATGGGPGTGELFF. The CDR3 coding sequence is TGTGCCACCGGAGGGGGCCCGGGCACCGGGGAGCTGTTTTTT.

This clonotype occurred a few times. In nucleotides, the CDR3 is TGTGCCAGCAGTTTAGGATTTGGGCTGTGGGGAGATACGCAGTATTTT. Encoded protein: CASSLGFGLWGDTQYF. The chain couples TRBV28 to TRBJ2-3; no definite D call. CDR3 length: 16 residues. The V gene's germline CDR1 is MDHEN and CDR2 SYDVKM. The germline V and J ends were trimmed by 2 bases and 5 bases, with 17 bases remaining between them.

The chain joins TRBV6-2 or TRBV6-3 to TRBJ2-1; maybe TRBD2 (6 bases). Trimming took off 0 bases at V and 7 bases at J, with 16 bases between the two ends. The length of the CDR3 is 16 residues. CDR1 MNHEY and CDR2 SVGEGT come from the germline V gene. The CDR3 here is CASSYSTLAGRNEQFF. CDR3 in DNA: TGTGCCAGCAGTTACTCGACTCTAGCCGGGAGAAATGAGCAGTTCTTC.

Many counts were recorded for this clonotype. The gene calls are TRBV6-1 and TRBJ2-7, with TRBD1 matching 7 bases. V lost 10 bases to trimming and J lost 1 base; unmatched junction nucleotides: 13. CDR3 length: 15 residues. The germline V gene has CDR1 MNHNS and CDR2 SASEGT. The CDR3 is CATRGRDRASYEQYF. The CDR3 DNA follows: TGTGCCACAAGGGGTAGGGACAGAGCTTCCTACGAGCAGTACTTC.

This clonotype was detected ten times or more. The V call is TRBV7-2, the J call TRBJ2-5; TRBD1 aligns across 7 bases. Trimming took 5 bases from V and 4 from J; bases not matched to a gene: 10. The length of the CDR3 is 15 residues. From germline, CDR1 is SGHTA and CDR2 FQGNSA. The CDR3 reads CASSTLTGVGETQYF. The DNA of the CDR3 is TGTGCCAGCAGCACATTAACAGGGGTGGGAGAGACCCAGTACTTC.

This clonotype was recorded at least ten times. The chain combines TRBV20-1 with TRBJ2-4; no clear D gene. Germline values: CDR1 DFQATT, CDR2 SNEGSKA (reference sequence). The ends were cut back, 5 bases at V and 1 base at J, with 18 bases in the middle. This CDR3 region has 16 residues. The CDR3 is CSAPRGGKMAKNIQYF. DNA for the CDR3: TGCAGTGCTCCGAGAGGTGGGAAGATGGCCAAAAACATTCAGTACTTC.

This clonotype occurred a few times. The chain's CDR3 is CASSQAPIRDSDEQYF. CDR3 DNA sequence: TGTGCCAGCAGCCAAGCTCCAATCCGGGACAGCGACGAGCAGTACTTC. V usage is TRBV3-1 and J usage is TRBJ2-7, with TRBD1 identical over 7 bases. Germline V lookup: CDR1 LGHDT, CDR2 YNNKEL (reference sequence). This CDR3 has 16 amino acids. V lost 1 base to trimming and J lost 5 bases; unmatched junction nucleotides: 11.

This chain joins TRBV19 and TRBJ2-7, with 8 bases lining up with TRBD2. The CDR3 is 15 residues long. The trim removed 4 bases at V and 3 bases at J, leaving 8 bases unmatched. The germline V gene has CDR1 LNHDA and CDR2 SQIVND (reference sequence). The CDR3 nucleotides read TGTGCCAGTAGTAGCGGGAGGCCCTTCTACTACGAGCAGTACTTC. It yields the protein CASSSGRPFYYEQYF.

The table lists this clonotype with many counts. The chain joins TRBV27 to TRBJ1-5; no clear D gene. The V gene lost 3 bases and the J gene lost 3 bases, with 15 bases spanning the gap. The CDR3 runs to 16 residues. Germline CDR1 reads MNHEY; CDR2 reads SMNVEV (reference sequence). The CDR3 coding sequence is TGTGCCAGCAGTTTCAGGCCACCTCACCCCAATCAGCCCCAGCATTTT. It encodes CASSFRPPHPNQPQHF.

This clonotype was found many times. The chain is built from TRBV28 and TRBJ2-2, with 9 bases aligning to TRBD2. V lost 5 bases to trimming and J lost 5 bases; unmatched junction nucleotides: 12. Germline V gene data show CDR1 as MDHEN and CDR2 as SYDVKM. The length of the CDR3 is 17 residues. The CDR3 sequence: CASSDRWREGRTGELFF. The DNA of the CDR3 is TGTGCCAGCAGTGACCGTTGGCGGGAGGGTCGAACCGGGGAGCTGTTTTTT.

This clonotype was seen ten or more times. The rearrangement links TRBV7-2 to TRBJ2-2; D remains ambiguous. The V gene's germline CDR1 is SGHTA and CDR2 FQGNSA. The CDR3 covers 10 residues. V lost 7 bases to trimming and J lost 7 bases, with 4 bases between them. CDR3 bases: TGTGCCAGCACCCGCGGGGAGCTGTTTTTT. Translated, it gives CASTRGELFF. Full variable domain (missing parts from reference TRBV7-2 and TRBJ2-2): GAGVSQSPSNKVTEKGKDVELRCDPISGHTALYWYRQSLGQGLEFLIYFQGNSAPDKSGLPSDRFSAERTGGSVSTLTIQRTQQEDSAVYLCASTRGELFFGEGSRLTVL.